This T cell receptor beta chain comes out of a study of cytomegalovirus exposure and HLA in healthy donors. Across the study: 81% of 398 genotyped donors fell in the Caucasian-associated ancestry cluster.

Remarks on this clone: The antigen is not known.

Overall study findings and caveats: Analysis performed later showed TCR beta chains linked to HLA being more clonally expanded than equally common others.

The V gene lost 4 bases and the J gene lost 9 bases, with 13 bases spanning the gap. This CDR3 region has 14 residues. Germline CDR1 ENHRY, CDR2 SYGVKD. Researchers ran the PCR with 60 Vbeta and 13 Jbeta primers. The repertoire was sequenced with immunoSEQ multiplex PCR; TCRdb's copy has only in-frame clones and lacks some. The sample contains a few hundred thousand clones, roughly 80% of which appear only once. Sequenced sample: PBMCs. This rearrangement joins TRBV10-3 to TRBJ1-6; no reliable D call. This clonotype originated in a man younger than 45 in good health and CMV-seronegative. This CDR3 reads CAISATDRGSPLHF. DNA of the CDR3: TGTGCCATCAGTGCGACGGATAGAGGTTCACCCCTCCACTTT.